The sequence of this T cell receptor (beta chain) was determined in a study of cytomegalovirus exposure and HLA in healthy donors. On this clone: What it recognizes is unknown.

General study results and limits: Several of the most significant clusters appeared, in a later analysis, to be linked to common viral pathogens.

V lost 4 bases and J lost 9, with 25 bases in between. The CDR3 consists of 16 residues. Germline V gene sequence: CDR1 SGHNT, CDR2 YYREEE (reference sequence). The PCR employed 60 Vbeta primers together with 13 Jbeta primers. Assay used: immunoSEQ multiplex PCR; TCRdb lists only in-frame clones, some missing. The repertoire has approximately 120,000 clones, roughly 80% of them found once; the top ten carry over 7%. The sequence came from a woman between 45 and 65 years old in good health and CMV-seropositive. Sequencing used PBMCs. V and J are TRBV5-4 and TRBJ1-2; D gene uncertain. The CDR3 loop is CASSVGPEPPTSSYTF. DNA of the CDR3: TGTGCCAGCAGCGTAGGGCCAGAACCCCCCACTAGTAGCTACACCTTC.